This entry features one T cell receptor (beta chain) sequence. CDR1 is SGHRS and CDR2 is YFSETQ in the germline V gene. Trimming took off 3 bases at V and 7 bases at J, with 10 bases between the two ends. CDR3 length: 13 residues. This sample stems from a study of cytomegalovirus exposure and HLA in healthy donors. The repertoire was sequenced with immunoSEQ multiplex PCR; TCRdb's copy has only in-frame clones and lacks some. The data show fewer than 120,000 clones, with around 89% seen just once and almost 1.5% held by the top ten. This TCR derives from a woman aged 25 to 39 in good health and CMV-seropositive. The sample comprised PBMCs. The J gene is TRBJ1-4, the V gene TRBV5-1, with D hard to call. The CDR3, as DNA: TGCGCCAGCAGCTCGCGGAGGAGTGAAAAACTGTTTTTT. It codes for CASSSRRSEKLFF.